The T cell receptor (beta chain) under discussion was sequenced for a study of blood T cells in healthy people across ages. Notes on the study in general: Per-million-T-cell TCR beta diversity fell roughly linearly with age.

V shed 6 bases, J shed 9 bases, and the junction held 13 bases outside the gene matches. Germline-derived CDR1 and CDR2 are SGHAT and FQNNGV. The length of the CDR3 is 15 residues. A J-beta primer mix and a sample-barcoded 5' primer were used in a second PCR of about 7 to 12 cycles. Every single cDNA molecule received a tag from a template-switch adaptor with 12 random nucleotides. There were at least 3 million CDR3-containing paired-end reads obtained from each sample. Via MiXCR, TCRdb re-called the 5' RACE reads, giving one row per CDR3 protein. This table has 1.5 million to 2 million distinct CDR3 sequences, less than 50% appearing once. This clonotype was observed a handful of times. The antigen is not known.

V and J are TRBV11-2 and TRBJ2-1; 8 bases fit TRBD2. The sample comprised blood. The TCR originated in a middle-aged woman in good health. The CDR3 nucleotides are TGTGCCAGCAGTCAAACGGGACTAGTTGATGGTGAGCAGTTCTTC. Encoded protein: CASSQTGLVDGEQFF. The entire variable domain, with the rest obtained from reference TRBV11-2 and TRBJ2-1, is as follows: EAGVAQSPRYKIIEKRQSVAFWCNPISGHATLYWYQQILGQGPKLLIQFQNNGVVDDSQLPKDRFSAERLKGVDSTLKIQPAKLEDSAVYLCASSQTGLVDGEQFFGPGTRLTVL.